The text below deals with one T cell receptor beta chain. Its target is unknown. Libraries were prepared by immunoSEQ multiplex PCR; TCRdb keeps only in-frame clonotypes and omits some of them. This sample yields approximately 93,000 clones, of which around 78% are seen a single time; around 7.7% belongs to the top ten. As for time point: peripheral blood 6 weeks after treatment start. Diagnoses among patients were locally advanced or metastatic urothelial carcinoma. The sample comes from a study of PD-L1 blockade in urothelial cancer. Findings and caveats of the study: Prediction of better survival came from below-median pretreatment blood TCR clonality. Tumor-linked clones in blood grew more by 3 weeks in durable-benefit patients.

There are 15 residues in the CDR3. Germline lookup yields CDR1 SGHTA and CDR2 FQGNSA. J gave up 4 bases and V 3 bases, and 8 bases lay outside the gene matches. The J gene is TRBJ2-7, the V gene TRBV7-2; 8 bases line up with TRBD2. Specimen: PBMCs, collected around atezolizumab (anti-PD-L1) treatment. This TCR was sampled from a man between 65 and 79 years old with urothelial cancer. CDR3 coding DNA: TGTGCCAGCAGCTTCCGGGAGGGAGGTTCTTACGAGCAGTACTTC. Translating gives CASSFREGGSYEQYF.